This is a list of T cell receptor beta chains from one sample in a study of blood T cells in healthy people across ages. TCRdb called the 5' RACE reads again in MiXCR, with one record for every CDR3 protein. The sample has roughly 1.6 million distinct CDR3 sequences, about 32% seen once. Input material: blood. Source of these receptors: a woman aged 30 to 39 in good health. The CDR3 runs from the conserved cysteine through the conserved F or W. Each record gives: CDR3 DNA, CDR3 protein, D gene, V gene, clone size, J gene. A D gene is named only where the DNA matches it firmly. The listing skips clone size in some rows; elsewhere it reads once, few, many or a size class.

CDR3nt: TGTGCCAGCAACTCCGCCCCGGGACTAGCGGGGTACGAGCAGTACTTC
CDR3aa: CASNSAPGLAGYEQYF
d_gene: TRBD2
v_gene: TRBV12-3/TRBV12-4
abundance: -
j_gene: TRBJ2-7

CDR3nt: TGTGCCAGCAGTTTAGCCTGGACAGGCGTTGGTCAGCCCCAGCATTTT
CDR3aa: CASSLAWTGVGQPQHF
d_gene: TRBD1
v_gene: TRBV27
abundance: -
j_gene: TRBJ1-5

CDR3nt: TGCGCCAGCAGCTTGGTTAGGGTCTTGGGCTCTGGGGCCAACGTCCTGACTTTC
CDR3aa: CASSLVRVLGSGANVLTF
d_gene: -
v_gene: TRBV5-1
abundance: -
j_gene: TRBJ2-6

CDR3nt: TGTGCCAGTAGTGTAGGTCCTAGCGGGACATACAATGAGCAGTTCTTC
CDR3aa: CASSVGPSGTYNEQFF
d_gene: TRBD2
v_gene: TRBV19
abundance: -
j_gene: TRBJ2-1

CDR3nt: TGTGCCAGCAGTGAAGCGCTCACAGGGGGTTACGAGCAGTACTTC
CDR3aa: CASSEALTGGYEQYF
d_gene: TRBD1
v_gene: TRBV6-1
abundance: -
j_gene: TRBJ2-7

CDR3nt: TGCGCCAGCGCAGCAACGAACACCGGGGAGCTGTTTTTT
CDR3aa: CASAATNTGELFF
d_gene: -
v_gene: TRBV10-1
abundance: once
j_gene: TRBJ2-2

CDR3nt: TGTGCCAGCAGCTTAATCTCCAGGGGGGGCGGCAACACAGATACGCAGTATTTT
CDR3aa: CASSLISRGGGNTDTQYF
d_gene: -
v_gene: TRBV7-3
abundance: -
j_gene: TRBJ2-3

CDR3nt: TGTGCCAGCAGCTTAAGTTTCACAGATACGCAGTATTTT
CDR3aa: CASSLSFTDTQYF
d_gene: -
v_gene: TRBV5-5
abundance: many
j_gene: TRBJ2-3

CDR3nt: TGTGCCTACCTTTCCTGGGACGATCACGAGCAGTACTTC
CDR3aa: CAYLSWDDHEQYF
d_gene: -
v_gene: TRBV30
abundance: few
j_gene: TRBJ2-7

CDR3nt: TGCAGTGCTTCCGTTGGGCTAGCGGGACAAGAGACCCAGTACTTC
CDR3aa: CSASVGLAGQETQYF
d_gene: TRBD2
v_gene: TRBV20-1
abundance: few
j_gene: TRBJ2-5

CDR3nt: TGTGCCAGCAGCTTAACGGGACTAGCGGGGGAAGAGACCCAGTACTTC
CDR3aa: CASSLTGLAGEETQYF
d_gene: TRBD2
v_gene: TRBV9
abundance: -
j_gene: TRBJ2-5

CDR3nt: TGTGCCAGCAGCTTCGGGTTTAGCGTGTCGTCGCAAGAGACCCAGTACTTC
CDR3aa: CASSFGFSVSSQETQYF
d_gene: -
v_gene: TRBV7-2
abundance: many
j_gene: TRBJ2-5

CDR3nt: TGTGCCTGGAGTCCACGGACTAGCGGGAGTGTCAATACGCAGTATTTT
CDR3aa: CAWSPRTSGSVNTQYF
d_gene: TRBD2
v_gene: TRBV30
abundance: -
j_gene: TRBJ2-3

CDR3nt: TGTGCCAGCAGTTTAGGCAGGGGAGTGAACGAGCAGTACTTC
CDR3aa: CASSLGRGVNEQYF
d_gene: -
v_gene: TRBV12-3/TRBV12-4
abundance: -
j_gene: TRBJ2-7

CDR3nt: TGTGCCAGCACCCTCGGGGTCGCGGGCTCTAGCACAGATACGCAGTATTTT
CDR3aa: CASTLGVAGSSTDTQYF
d_gene: -
v_gene: TRBV6-2/TRBV6-3
abundance: -
j_gene: TRBJ2-3

CDR3nt: TGCGCCAGCAGCCAAGTGACCCAGGGGTCTAAAAATGAGCAGTTCTTC
CDR3aa: CASSQVTQGSKNEQFF
d_gene: -
v_gene: TRBV4-1
abundance: -
j_gene: TRBJ2-1

CDR3nt: TGTGCCAGCAGTTTACCTGGGACTAGCGGGAGGTGGGGGAACACAGATACGCAGTATTTT
CDR3aa: CASSLPGTSGRWGNTDTQYF
d_gene: TRBD2
v_gene: TRBV28
abundance: -
j_gene: TRBJ2-3

CDR3nt: TGTGCCAGCAGTAAACAGGGGGGGTTTGAAAAACTGTTTTTT
CDR3aa: CASSKQGGFEKLFF
d_gene: TRBD1
v_gene: TRBV6-1
abundance: -
j_gene: TRBJ1-4

CDR3nt: TGCAGTGCAGGGGAGGCAATCTACGAGCAGTACTTC
CDR3aa: CSAGEAIYEQYF
d_gene: -
v_gene: TRBV20-1
abundance: many
j_gene: TRBJ2-7

CDR3nt: TGTGCTAGTGGCCCCTCCCTCCTATCGAATGAGCAGTTCTTC
CDR3aa: CASGPSLLSNEQFF
d_gene: -
v_gene: TRBV12-5
abundance: -
j_gene: TRBJ2-1

CDR3nt: TGCAGCTCCGAGGGGGACAGGACTTATAGCAATCAGCCCCAGCATTTT
CDR3aa: CSSEGDRTYSNQPQHF
d_gene: TRBD1
v_gene: TRBV29-1
abundance: -
j_gene: TRBJ1-5

CDR3nt: TGTGCCAGCAGCAAAGGACTAGCGGGGGGGTACTTC
CDR3aa: CASSKGLAGGYF
d_gene: TRBD2
v_gene: TRBV3-1
abundance: -
j_gene: TRBJ2-5

CDR3nt: TGCAGTGCTGATCATCAACAAGGCACAGATACGCAGTATTTT
CDR3aa: CSADHQQGTDTQYF
d_gene: -
v_gene: TRBV20-1
abundance: -
j_gene: TRBJ2-3

CDR3nt: TGTGCCAGCAGCTTAGGTCCAGGGCCCACAGATACGCAGTATTTT
CDR3aa: CASSLGPGPTDTQYF
d_gene: -
v_gene: TRBV7-9
abundance: -
j_gene: TRBJ2-3

CDR3nt: TGTGCCAGCAGCCCGCGAGGACTAGCGGAGGCCCCCCTGGATGAGCAGTTCTTC
CDR3aa: CASSPRGLAEAPLDEQFF
d_gene: TRBD2
v_gene: TRBV11-2
abundance: -
j_gene: TRBJ2-1

CDR3nt: TGCGCCAGCAGCCAAGAGACTAGCGGCCTCTCCTACAATGAGCAGTTCTTC
CDR3aa: CASSQETSGLSYNEQFF
d_gene: TRBD2
v_gene: TRBV4-1
abundance: -
j_gene: TRBJ2-1

CDR3nt: TGTGCCAGCAGTAGGGCTCGAAGGAAGAGCTCCTACAATGAGCAGTTCTTC
CDR3aa: CASSRARRKSSYNEQFF
d_gene: -
v_gene: TRBV6-1
abundance: once
j_gene: TRBJ2-1

CDR3nt: TGCAGCGTTGAGGGAAACAAAAACATTCAGTACTTC
CDR3aa: CSVEGNKNIQYF
d_gene: -
v_gene: TRBV29-1
abundance: many
j_gene: TRBJ2-4

CDR3nt: TGTGCCATCAGTGACCCGGAGGGGGGGCTTTATGGCTACACCTTC
CDR3aa: CAISDPEGGLYGYTF
d_gene: -
v_gene: TRBV10-3
abundance: -
j_gene: TRBJ1-2

CDR3nt: TGTGCCTGTCTACGGGACGGATACTATGGCTACACCTTC
CDR3aa: CACLRDGYYGYTF
d_gene: -
v_gene: TRBV30
abundance: few
j_gene: TRBJ1-2

CDR3nt: TGTGCCAGCAGTCCCACGATAACTGAAGCTTTCTTT
CDR3aa: CASSPTITEAFF
d_gene: -
v_gene: TRBV7-2
abundance: once
j_gene: TRBJ1-1

CDR3nt: TGTGCCAGCAGCGTAGGGAACGAAAAACTGTTTTTT
CDR3aa: CASSVGNEKLFF
d_gene: -
v_gene: TRBV9
abundance: few
j_gene: TRBJ1-4

CDR3nt: TGTGCCAGCAACTGGGGGTCCCAAGAGACCCAGTACTTC
CDR3aa: CASNWGSQETQYF
d_gene: -
v_gene: TRBV6-1
abundance: -
j_gene: TRBJ2-5

CDR3nt: TGTGCCAGCAGCATAATTCAGGGGATTTTCTCCTACGAGCAGTACTTC
CDR3aa: CASSIIQGIFSYEQYF
d_gene: -
v_gene: TRBV28
abundance: -
j_gene: TRBJ2-7

CDR3nt: TGTGCCAGCAGTCGTGACAGGCTCAAGCAGTACTTC
CDR3aa: CASSRDRLKQYF
d_gene: -
v_gene: TRBV6-5
abundance: -
j_gene: TRBJ2-7

CDR3nt: TGTGCCAGCAGTCGACAGATGACTCCCTACGAGCAGTACTTC
CDR3aa: CASSRQMTPYEQYF
d_gene: -
v_gene: TRBV28
abundance: -
j_gene: TRBJ2-7

CDR3nt: TGTGCCAGCAGTTACTCGACTATTCCCTACGAGCAGTACTTC
CDR3aa: CASSYSTIPYEQYF
d_gene: -
v_gene: TRBV6-5
abundance: few
j_gene: TRBJ2-7

CDR3nt: TGCAGTGCTAGTGATGCCCTAGCGGGGGGGCTAAATAAGCAGTTCTTC
CDR3aa: CSASDALAGGLNKQFF
d_gene: TRBD2
v_gene: TRBV20-1
abundance: few
j_gene: TRBJ2-1

CDR3nt: TGCGCCAGCAGTCAAAAGTGGGTGGAGGAGACCCAGTACTTC
CDR3aa: CASSQKWVEETQYF
d_gene: -
v_gene: TRBV5-1
abundance: -
j_gene: TRBJ2-5

CDR3nt: TGTGCCAGCAGACCCGGGGCGAACACCGGGGAGCTGTTTTTT
CDR3aa: CASRPGANTGELFF
d_gene: -
v_gene: TRBV5-5
abundance: -
j_gene: TRBJ2-2

CDR3nt: TGTGCCAGCAGCTCGGGGGCCGACAATGAGCAGTTCTTC
CDR3aa: CASSSGADNEQFF
d_gene: -
v_gene: TRBV5-5
abundance: -
j_gene: TRBJ2-1